These T cell receptor beta chains were read from a single sample in a study of regulatory T cells in long-lasting Graves disease. TCRdb recomputed calls from the multiplex PCR reads with MiXCR, one row per CDR3 protein. The sample holds around 250,000 distinct CDR3 sequences, approximately 20% seen once. This sample was shared with a second study, whose subject was T cells in Graves' hyperthyroidism and ophthalmopathy.

The sample in question was peripheral blood mononuclear cells (PBMCs), obtained at new diagnosis, from a patient treated with antithyroid drugs. The source of these receptors is a woman aged 25 to 39 with Graves disease. The CDR3 runs from the conserved cysteine through the conserved F or W. D genes are given only for firm matches. Size tells how often a clone was seen (once, few, many) or the class of an expanded clone, and some rows leave it out.

>TRBV11-3|many|TRBJ2-3|TRBD1
CASSLGGQGLGADTQYF
TGTGCCAGCAGCTTAGGGGGACAGGGGCTTGGAGCAGATACGCAGTATTTT
>TRBV20-1|many|TRBJ2-5|-
CSARATREKYF
TGCAGTGCTAGAGCGACAAGGGAGAAGTACTTC
>TRBV5-5|many|TRBJ1-5|-
CASSLGQVGQPQHF
TGTGCCAGCAGCTTGGGACAGGTCGGTCAGCCCCAGCATTTT
>TRBV2|-|TRBJ2-5|TRBD2
CASSPLRAGGRLSETQYF
TGTGCCAGCAGTCCTCTACGAGCGGGGGGGCGTCTTTCGGAGACCCAGTACTTC
>TRBV7-2|many|TRBJ2-5|-
CASRNQWGPDQETQYF
TGTGCCAGCCGAAATCAGTGGGGACCCGACCAAGAGACCCAGTACTTC
>TRBV3-1|many|TRBJ1-2|-
CASSQELSGSGGYTF
TGTGCCAGCAGCCAAGAGCTTTCCGGGTCTGGCGGCTACACCTTC
>TRBV12-5|many|TRBJ1-5|TRBD1
CASGLGQGVNQPQHF
TGTGCTAGTGGTTTGGGACAGGGAGTAAATCAGCCCCAGCATTTT
>TRBV6-1|few|TRBJ1-2|-
CASSEGGFWGYTF
TGTGCCAGCAGTGAAGGGGGCTTCTGGGGCTACACCTTC
>TRBV10-2|-|TRBJ2-1|TRBD2
CASSEPGLAGGKGEQFF
TGCGCCAGCAGTGAGCCGGGACTAGCGGGGGGAAAGGGTGAGCAGTTCTTC
>TRBV20-1|many|TRBJ2-7|-
CSAFNAASSYEQYF
TGCAGTGCTTTCAACGCAGCGAGCAGCTACGAGCAGTACTTC
>TRBV20-1|many|TRBJ1-5|TRBD1
CSAYRGNGNQPQHF
TGCAGTGCCTACAGGGGAAACGGCAATCAGCCCCAGCATTTT
>TRBV3-1|many|TRBJ2-7|-
CASSQVGGGLGGYEQYF
TGTGCCAGCAGCCAAGTTGGGGGCGGGTTGGGAGGATACGAGCAGTACTTC
>TRBV20-1|many|TRBJ1-2|-
CSASQFVYGYTF
TGCAGTGCTAGCCAGTTTGTCTATGGCTACACCTTC
>TRBV5-1|many|TRBJ2-1|-
CASSSRKQYNEQFF
TGCGCCAGCAGCTCCCGGAAACAATACAATGAGCAGTTCTTC
>TRBV7-3|-|TRBJ1-1|-
CASSLSELKGTVRTDTEAFF
TGTGCCAGCAGCTTGAGTGAGTTGAAAGGGACGGTTCGGACTGACACTGAAGCTTTCTTT
>TRBV10-1|few|TRBJ1-4|TRBD1
CASSDRTGVHGKLFF
TGCGCCAGCAGCGACCGGACAGGGGTTCACGGAAAACTGTTTTTT
>TRBV10-3|many|TRBJ1-3|-
CAISDMVSGNTIYF
TGTGCCATCAGTGATATGGTTTCTGGAAACACCATATATTTT
>TRBV10-3|-|TRBJ2-2|-
CASTPSGSFNTGELFF
TGTGCCAGCACCCCGTCGGGTAGCTTCAACACCGGGGAGCTGTTTTTT
>TRBV5-1|many|TRBJ2-7|-
CASMGNGGPYEQYF
TGCGCCAGCATGGGGAACGGGGGCCCCTACGAGCAGTACTTC
>TRBV10-3|many|TRBJ2-5|TRBD2
CAIMGAGAGETQYF
TGTGCCATCATGGGCGCTGGAGCGGGGGAGACCCAGTACTTC
>TRBV5-1|-|TRBJ1-1|-
CASNVGRTEAFF
TGCGCCAGCAACGTGGGGAGGACAGAAGCTTTCTTT
>TRBV7-9|many|TRBJ2-7|-
CASSLMGGSTYEQYF
TGTGCCAGCAGCTTAATGGGTGGCAGTACCTACGAGCAGTACTTC
>TRBV7-9|-|TRBJ1-1|-
CASSLGWGVSLEAFF
TGTGCCAGCAGCTTAGGGTGGGGGGTTTCACTTGAAGCTTTCTTT
>TRBV20-1|many|TRBJ2-5|-
CSASLGDQETQYF
TGCAGTGCTAGTTTAGGGGACCAAGAGACCCAGTACTTC
>TRBV12-3/TRBV12-4|many|TRBJ2-7|-
CASSLIGTRYEQYF
TGTGCCAGCAGTTTAATAGGGACACGGTACGAGCAGTACTTC